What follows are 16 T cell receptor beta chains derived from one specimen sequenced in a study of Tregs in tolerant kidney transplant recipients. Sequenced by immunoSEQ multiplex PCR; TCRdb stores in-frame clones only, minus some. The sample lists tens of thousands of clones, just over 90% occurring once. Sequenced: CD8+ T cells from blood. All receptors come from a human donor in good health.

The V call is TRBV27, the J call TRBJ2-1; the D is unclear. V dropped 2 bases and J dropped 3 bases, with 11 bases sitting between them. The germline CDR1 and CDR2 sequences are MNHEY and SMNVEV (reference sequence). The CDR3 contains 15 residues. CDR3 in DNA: TGTGCCAGCAGTTTACGCGGAGAACTCTACAATGAGCAGTTCTTC. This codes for CASSLRGELYNEQFF.

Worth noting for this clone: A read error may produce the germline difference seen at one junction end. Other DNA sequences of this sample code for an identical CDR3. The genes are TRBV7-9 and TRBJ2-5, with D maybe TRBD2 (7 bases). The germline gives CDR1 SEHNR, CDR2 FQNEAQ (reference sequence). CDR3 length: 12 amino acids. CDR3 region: CASSLVGGPPNF. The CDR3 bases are TGTGCCAGCAGCTTAGTGGGGGGGCCCCCCAACTTC.

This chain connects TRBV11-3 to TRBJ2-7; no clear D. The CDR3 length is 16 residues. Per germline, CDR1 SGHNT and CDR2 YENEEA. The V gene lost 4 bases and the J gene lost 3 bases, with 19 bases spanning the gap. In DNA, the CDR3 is TGTGCCAGCAGCTCTAGTGGCCAGAAACCTGGCTACGAGCAGTACTTC. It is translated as CASSSSGQKPGYEQYF.

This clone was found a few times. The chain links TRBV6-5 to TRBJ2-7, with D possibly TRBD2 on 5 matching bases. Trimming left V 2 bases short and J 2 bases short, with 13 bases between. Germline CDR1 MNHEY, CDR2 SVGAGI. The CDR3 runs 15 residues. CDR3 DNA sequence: TGTGCCAGCAGTTACGGAGGACGGAGGACCTACGAGCAGTACTTC. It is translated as CASSYGGRRTYEQYF.

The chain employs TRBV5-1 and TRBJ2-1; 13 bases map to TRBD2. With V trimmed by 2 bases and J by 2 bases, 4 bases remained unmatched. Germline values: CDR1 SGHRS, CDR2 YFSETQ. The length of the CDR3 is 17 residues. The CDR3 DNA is TGCGCCAGCAGCTTCACTAGCGGGAGGGCGACCTACAATGAGCAGTTCTTC. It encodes CASSFTSGRATYNEQFF.

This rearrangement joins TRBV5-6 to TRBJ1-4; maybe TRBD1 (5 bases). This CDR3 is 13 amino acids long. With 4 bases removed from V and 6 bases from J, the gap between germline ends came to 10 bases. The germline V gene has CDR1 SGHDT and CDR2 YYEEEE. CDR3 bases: TGTGCCAGCAGCCCCACAGGAGATGAAAAACTGTTTTTT. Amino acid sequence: CASSPTGDEKLFF.

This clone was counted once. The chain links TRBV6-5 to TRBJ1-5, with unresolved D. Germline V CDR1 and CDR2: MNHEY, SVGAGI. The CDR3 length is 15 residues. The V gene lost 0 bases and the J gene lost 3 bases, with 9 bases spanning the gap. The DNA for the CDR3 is TGTGCCAGCAGTTACTCCGCAGAATACAATCAGCCCCAGCATTTT. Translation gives CASSYSAEYNQPQHF.

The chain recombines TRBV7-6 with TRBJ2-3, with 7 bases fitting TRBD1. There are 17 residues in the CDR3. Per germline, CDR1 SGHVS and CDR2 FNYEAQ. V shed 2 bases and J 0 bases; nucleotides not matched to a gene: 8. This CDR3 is CASSLKGNRGSTDTQYF. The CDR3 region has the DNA TGTGCCAGCAGCTTAAAGGGGAACAGGGGAAGCACAGATACGCAGTATTTT. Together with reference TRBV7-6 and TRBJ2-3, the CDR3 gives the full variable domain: GAGVSQSPRYKVTKRGQDVALRCDPISGHVSLYWYRQALGQGPEFLTYFNYEAQQDKSGLPNDRFSAERPEGSISTLTIQRTEQRDSAMYRCASSLKGNRGSTDTQYFGPGTRLTVL.

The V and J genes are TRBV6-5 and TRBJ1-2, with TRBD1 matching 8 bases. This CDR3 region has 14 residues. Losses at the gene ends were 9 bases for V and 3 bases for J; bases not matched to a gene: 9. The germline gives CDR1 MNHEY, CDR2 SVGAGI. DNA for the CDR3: TGTGCCAGTTCTCGGACAGGGTCGGACTATGGCTACACCTTC. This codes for CASSRTGSDYGYTF.

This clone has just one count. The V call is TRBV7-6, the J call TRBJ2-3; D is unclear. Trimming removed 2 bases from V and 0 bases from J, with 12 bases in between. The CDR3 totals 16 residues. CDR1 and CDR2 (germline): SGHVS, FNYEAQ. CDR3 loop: CASSLWVGLSTDTQYF. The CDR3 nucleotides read TGTGCCAGCAGCTTATGGGTCGGCCTTAGCACAGATACGCAGTATTTT.

The CDR3 sequence is CSVEDPLGQGLYGYTF. The CDR3, as DNA: TGCAGCGTTGAAGATCCCCTCGGGCAGGGCCTCTATGGCTACACCTTC. The chain combines TRBV29-1 with TRBJ1-2, with TRBD1 as a possible D gene (5 bases). The length of the CDR3 is 16 residues. V lost 0 bases to trimming and J lost 4 bases, with 18 bases between them. Per the germline V gene, CDR1 is SQVTM and CDR2 is ANQGSEA.

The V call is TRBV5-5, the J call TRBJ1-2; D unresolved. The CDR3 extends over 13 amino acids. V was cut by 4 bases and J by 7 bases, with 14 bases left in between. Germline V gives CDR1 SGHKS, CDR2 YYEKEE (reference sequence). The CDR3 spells CASSLGIALGYTF. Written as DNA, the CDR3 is TGTGCCAGCAGCCTTGGGATCGCTCTTGGCTACACCTTC.

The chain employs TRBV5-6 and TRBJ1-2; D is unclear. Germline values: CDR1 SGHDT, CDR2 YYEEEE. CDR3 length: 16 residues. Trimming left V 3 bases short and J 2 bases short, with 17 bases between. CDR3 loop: CASSYRDSHPNYGYTF. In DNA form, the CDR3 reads TGTGCCAGCAGCTACCGCGACTCTCACCCCAACTATGGCTACACCTTC.

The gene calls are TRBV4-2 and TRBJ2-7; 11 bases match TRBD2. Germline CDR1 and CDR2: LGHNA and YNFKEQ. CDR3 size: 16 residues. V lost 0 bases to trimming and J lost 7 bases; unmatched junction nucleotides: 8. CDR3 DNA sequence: TGTGCCAGCAGCCAAGAATTTAGTAGCGGGAGGGGAGAGCAGTACTTC. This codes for CASSQEFSSGRGEQYF.

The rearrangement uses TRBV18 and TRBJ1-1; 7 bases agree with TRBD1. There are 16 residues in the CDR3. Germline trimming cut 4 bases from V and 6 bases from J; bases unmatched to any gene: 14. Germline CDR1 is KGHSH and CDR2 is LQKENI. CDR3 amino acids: CASSRNRGRGNAEAFF. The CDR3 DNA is TGTGCCAGCTCACGCAACAGGGGAAGGGGTAACGCTGAAGCTTTCTTT.

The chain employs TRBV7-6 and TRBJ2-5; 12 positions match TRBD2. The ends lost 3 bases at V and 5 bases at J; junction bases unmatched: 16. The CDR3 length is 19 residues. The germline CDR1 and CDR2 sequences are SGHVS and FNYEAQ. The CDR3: CASSFPIDTGTSGWETQYF. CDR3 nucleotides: TGTGCCAGCAGCTTTCCGATTGACACCGGGACTAGCGGGTGGGAGACCCAGTACTTC.